This T cell receptor (beta chain) was sequenced during a study of T cell responses to AZD1222 COVID-19 vaccine. Generated by immunoSEQ multiplex PCR, the TCRdb table keeps only in-frame clones and is missing some. The table has over 100,000 clones, 88% seen once. The CDR3 spans 15 residues. From germline, CDR1 is SGHRS and CDR2 YFSETQ. With 0 bases removed from V and 2 bases from J, the gap between germline ends came to 10 bases. The rearrangement uses TRBV5-1 and TRBJ2-3; D remains ambiguous. Sequences were derived from peripheral blood, sampled on day 0 of AZD1222 vaccination. The receptor comes from an adult in good health. The CDR3 loop is CASSLGRSTTDTQYF. Written as DNA, the CDR3 is TGCGCCAGCAGCTTGGGCAGGTCGACCACAGATACGCAGTATTTT.